This T cell receptor (beta chain) was recovered during a study of siplizumab effects on memory and regulatory T cells. CDR3 length: 18 amino acids. With 5 bases clipped from V and 3 bases from J, the junction kept 14 bases outside the gene matches. Germline values: CDR1 SGHNT, CDR2 YENEEA. The assay was immunoSEQ multiplex PCR, and TCRdb's table has in-frame clones only and misses some. Among 100,000 or so clones, 80% to 95% were seen once, and the ten largest hold 12%. The sample comprised non-Treg CD4+ T cells sorted from blood. This receptor was identified in a human donor in good health. The chain links TRBV11-3 to TRBJ2-2, with 8 bases identical to TRBD1. The CDR3 is CASSEEFRDRRYTGELFF. The CDR3 DNA sequence: TGTGCCAGCAGCGAAGAATTCCGGGACAGGAGATACACCGGGGAGCTGTTTTTT. The variable domain in full, with the rest retrieved from reference TRBV11-3 and TRBJ2-2, is EAGVVQSPRYKIIEKKQPVAFWCNPISGHNTLYWYLQNLGQGPELLIRYENEEAVDDSQLPKDRFSAERLKGVDSTLKIQPAELGDSAVYLCASSEEFRDRRYTGELFFGEGSRLTVL.